This T cell receptor (beta chain) derives from a study of graft-versus-host responses after intestinal transplantation. Whole-study context: Following induction with anti-thymocyte globulin, all recipients were given tacrolimus and steroids for 2 to 4 years. Findings of the study overall: Recipient marrow held GvH clones, some first seen in ileum or blood.

Assay: immunoSEQ multiplex PCR; the TCRdb copy retains only in-frame clones and omits some. The data contain about 85,000 clones, 80% to 85% of them singletons. About this clone: Antigen: not known.

This CDR3 comprises 14 residues. Trimming shortened V by 0 bases and J by 4 bases, and 9 bases separated the two germline ends. Looked up from germline, CDR1 is SGHTA and CDR2 is FQGTGA. This clonotype was obtained from a human donor who received an intestinal transplant. The chain couples TRBV7-3 to TRBJ1-1, with D possibly being TRBD1 (5 bases). This sample comprised unstimulated CD8+ T cells sorted from spleen or lymph node cells, obtained before intestinal transplant. As DNA, the CDR3 is TGTGCCAGCAGCTTAACGGAAAGGGGCACTGAAGCTTTCTTT. It codes for CASSLTERGTEAFF.